A selection of T cell receptor beta chains follows, all from one sample in a study of T cell responses to AZD1222 COVID-19 vaccine. Method: immunoSEQ multiplex PCR; TCRdb's copy keeps in-frame clones and lacks some. The sample yields about 130,000 clones, 90% seen once. The input for sequencing was peripheral blood, taken on day 0 of AZD1222 vaccination. These receptors were obtained from an adult in good health. Each CDR3 is given with its conserved first and last residue. The D gene is left open where the match is weak. The size field is filled for only some rows; it gives once, few, many or a size class.

>TRBJ2-7|TRBD2|NA|TRBV5-1
CASSLGGYYEQYF
TGCGCCAGCAGCCTCGGGGGGTATTACGAGCAGTACTTC
>TRBJ2-7|NA|once|TRBV5-1
CASSPSGAYEQYF
TGCGCCAGCAGCCCCAGCGGTGCATACGAGCAGTACTTC
>TRBJ2-3|NA|NA|TRBV28
CASSFYRGAGADTQYF
TGTGCCAGCAGTTTTTATAGGGGGGCCGGGGCAGATACGCAGTATTTT
>TRBJ1-4|TRBD1|few|TRBV7-9
CASSWLPGQGTEKLFF
TGTGCCAGCAGCTGGTTACCGGGACAGGGTACGGAAAAACTGTTTTTT
>TRBJ2-3|NA|NA|TRBV9
CASSVRAGGTDTQYF
TGTGCCAGCAGCGTCAGAGCGGGTGGCACAGATACGCAGTATTTT
>TRBJ1-5|TRBD1|NA|TRBV4-2
CASSQEPFGQGNQPQHF
TGTGCCAGCAGCCAGGAGCCATTCGGACAGGGCAATCAGCCCCAGCATTTT
>TRBJ1-6|NA|NA|TRBV28
CASSLSYNSPLHF
TGTGCCAGCAGTTTAAGCTATAATTCACCCCTCCACTTT
>TRBJ2-7|NA|NA|TRBV10-1
CASIDPWGSSYEQYF
TGCGCCAGCATCGACCCATGGGGAAGCTCCTACGAGCAGTACTTC
>TRBJ2-2|TRBD1|NA|TRBV6-4
CASSSTGTGVNTGELFF
TGTGCCAGCAGTTCCACCGGGACAGGGGTAAACACCGGGGAGCTGTTTTTT
>TRBJ1-5|NA|NA|TRBV2
CASSARTDQPQHF
TGTGCCAGCAGTGCCCGGACCGATCAGCCCCAGCATTTT
>TRBJ2-1|TRBD1|NA|TRBV6-1
CASSGTGTGKRDEQFF
TGTGCCAGCAGTGGAACCGGGACAGGGAAGAGGGATGAGCAGTTCTTC
>TRBJ2-5|NA|NA|TRBV5-5
CASDRDLQETQYF
TGTGCCAGCGACAGGGACTTACAAGAGACCCAGTACTTC
>TRBJ1-1|NA|NA|TRBV7-8
CASSRVGITEAFF
TGTGCCAGCAGCCGGGTGGGGATCACTGAAGCTTTCTTT
>TRBJ1-6|TRBD1|NA|TRBV3-1/TRBV3-2
CASSQTGGLAYNSPLHF
TGTGCCAGCAGCCAAACAGGGGGTTTGGCCTATAATTCACCCCTCCACTTT
>TRBJ1-1|NA|NA|TRBV5-1
CASSFGPTVVNTEAFF
TGCGCCAGCAGCTTTGGGCCGACAGTGGTGAACACTGAAGCTTTCTTT
>TRBJ2-2|TRBD1|once|TRBV19
CASSITGTGNTGELFF
TGTGCCAGTAGTATAACCGGGACAGGGAACACCGGGGAGCTGTTTTTT
>TRBJ2-1|TRBD1|few|TRBV24-1
CATRRRDSKYNEQFF
TGTGCCACCAGGAGAAGGGACAGCAAGTACAATGAGCAGTTCTTC
>TRBJ1-6|NA|NA|TRBV7-2
CASSLAPGGYSPLHF
TGTGCCAGCAGCTTAGCTCCCGGGGGGTATTCACCCCTCCACTTT
>TRBJ2-7|NA|NA|TRBV5-1
CASSLGRDKPYEQYF
TGCGCCAGCAGCTTGGGAAGGGACAAGCCCTACGAGCAGTACTTC
>TRBJ2-1|TRBD1|NA|TRBV5-8
CASSREGQIYNEQFF
TGTGCCAGCAGCCGCGAGGGACAGATATACAATGAGCAGTTCTTC
>TRBJ1-1|NA|NA|TRBV27
CASSPRGLNTEAFF
TGTGCCAGCAGTCCAAGGGGCCTGAACACTGAAGCTTTCTTT
>TRBJ1-5|TRBD1|NA|TRBV30
CAWSTGGHRSNQPQHF
TGTGCCTGGAGTACAGGGGGCCACAGAAGCAATCAGCCCCAGCATTTT
>TRBJ1-1|TRBD1|NA|TRBV19
CASSRDSMNTEAFF
TGTGCCAGTAGCCGGGACAGCATGAACACTGAAGCTTTCTTT
>TRBJ2-3|NA|NA|TRBV27
CASSLGMADTQYF
TGTGCCAGCAGTTTAGGAATGGCAGATACGCAGTATTTT
>TRBJ2-2|TRBD1|NA|TRBV24-1
CATSGDRETAGELFF
TGTGCCACCAGTGGGGACAGGGAGACGGCCGGGGAGCTGTTTTTT
>TRBJ1-2|TRBD1|NA|TRBV7-6
CASSSANRDRGSGYTF
TGTGCCAGCAGCTCAGCTAACCGGGACAGGGGCTCTGGCTACACCTTC
>TRBJ2-7|TRBD1|NA|TRBV5-1
CASRFGQGVYEQYF
TGCGCCAGCAGGTTCGGACAGGGGGTCTACGAGCAGTACTTC
>TRBJ2-7|TRBD1|NA|TRBV6-5
CATRWTGIYEQYF
TGTGCCACCCGTTGGACAGGGATCTACGAGCAGTACTTC
>TRBJ1-2|NA|NA|TRBV9
CASSVDPGLNYGYTF
TGTGCCAGCAGCGTAGACCCGGGACTTAACTATGGCTACACCTTC
>TRBJ2-2|TRBD2|NA|TRBV7-9
CASSPALTSSSNTGELFF
TGTGCCAGCAGCCCGGCGTTGACTAGCTCATCGAACACCGGGGAGCTGTTTTTT
>TRBJ1-5|TRBD1|NA|TRBV19
CASRQGEGNQPQHF
TGTGCCAGTAGACAGGGGGAGGGCAATCAGCCCCAGCATTTT
>TRBJ2-3|NA|NA|TRBV9
CASSQDTDTQYF
TGTGCCAGCAGCCAGGACACAGATACGCAGTATTTT
>TRBJ1-2|NA|NA|TRBV5-1
CASSRDSDYGYTF
TGCGCCAGCAGCCGCGACAGCGACTATGGCTACACCTTC
>TRBJ2-7|NA|NA|TRBV7-3
CASSLTVGREAEQYF
TGTGCCAGCAGCTTAACAGTCGGCAGGGAGGCCGAGCAGTACTTC
>TRBJ2-1|NA|NA|TRBV24-1
CATSDLWGSSYNEQFF
TGTGCCACCAGTGATTTATGGGGGAGCTCCTACAATGAGCAGTTCTTC
>TRBJ2-7|TRBD1|NA|TRBV6-2/TRBV6-3
CASSYGDSPSYEQYF
TGTGCCAGCAGTTACGGGGACAGCCCCTCCTACGAGCAGTACTTC
>TRBJ1-2|NA|NA|TRBV7-2
CASSQNAAIPNYGYTF
TGTGCCAGCAGCCAAAACGCAGCGATCCCTAACTATGGCTACACCTTC
>TRBJ2-1|NA|NA|TRBV11-2
CASSRSRNEQFF
TGTGCCAGCAGCCGATCCAGGAATGAGCAGTTCTTC
>TRBJ1-1|NA|NA|TRBV12-3/TRBV12-4
CASRLMTTEAFF
TGTGCCAGCAGGTTAATGACCACTGAAGCTTTCTTT
>TRBJ2-7|TRBD1|NA|TRBV4-3
CASSRKTGPSSYEQYF
TGCGCCAGCAGCCGCAAGACAGGGCCCAGCTCCTACGAGCAGTACTTC
>TRBJ2-2|TRBD2|NA|TRBV6-5
CASSLAGLGTGELFF
TGTGCCAGCAGTTTAGCGGGGCTGGGCACCGGGGAGCTGTTTTTT
>TRBJ2-1|TRBD1|NA|TRBV5-1
CASSLDGTGVNEQFF
TGCGCCAGCAGCTTGGATGGGACAGGGGTGAATGAGCAGTTCTTC
>TRBJ1-1|NA|NA|TRBV5-8
CASSLLFMEAFF
TGTGCCAGCAGCTTGTTATTCATGGAAGCTTTCTTT
>TRBJ2-5|NA|NA|TRBV6-5
CASSYGEGWQETQYF
TGTGCCAGCAGTTACGGGGAAGGTTGGCAAGAGACCCAGTACTTC
>TRBJ2-1|NA|NA|TRBV21-1
CASSNDYNNEQFF
TGTGCCAGCAGCAACGACTATAACAATGAGCAGTTCTTC
>TRBJ2-7|NA|NA|TRBV5-4
CASSLVDSDYEQYF
TGTGCCAGCAGCTTGGTGGACAGCGACTACGAGCAGTACTTC
>TRBJ2-7|NA|NA|TRBV28
CASSLVGYEQYF
TGTGCCAGCAGTTTGGTTGGTTACGAGCAGTACTTC
>TRBJ2-5|TRBD2|NA|TRBV27
CASSPLGLAGNETQYF
TGTGCCAGCAGTCCATTAGGACTAGCGGGGAACGAGACCCAGTACTTC
>TRBJ2-5|NA|NA|TRBV3-1/TRBV3-2
CASSGQGRGTQYF
TGTGCCAGCAGCGGGCAGGGTCGCGGGACCCAGTACTTC
>TRBJ2-7|NA|NA|TRBV28
CASSTTPIGTLYEQYF
TGTGCCAGCAGTACTACTCCTATAGGGACGCTCTACGAGCAGTACTTC
>TRBJ2-1|NA|NA|TRBV29-1
CSVEDGGRLRDEQFF
TGCAGCGTTGAAGATGGGGGACGGCTTAGGGATGAGCAGTTCTTC
>TRBJ2-1|NA|NA|TRBV7-3
CASTPGGPGVNEQFF
TGTGCCAGCACCCCAGGGGGACCGGGGGTCAATGAGCAGTTCTTC
>TRBJ2-2|TRBD2|NA|TRBV7-9
CASSLVELAGPANTGELFF
TGTGCCAGCAGCTTAGTTGAACTAGCGGGGCCTGCGAACACCGGGGAGCTGTTTTTT
>TRBJ1-5|TRBD1|NA|TRBV28
CASKMGQRNQPQHF
TGTGCCAGCAAGATGGGACAGCGCAATCAGCCCCAGCATTTT
>TRBJ2-3|TRBD2|NA|TRBV5-1
CASSRGSGGATDTQYF
TGCGCCAGCAGCCGCGGGAGCGGGGGGGCGACAGATACGCAGTATTTT